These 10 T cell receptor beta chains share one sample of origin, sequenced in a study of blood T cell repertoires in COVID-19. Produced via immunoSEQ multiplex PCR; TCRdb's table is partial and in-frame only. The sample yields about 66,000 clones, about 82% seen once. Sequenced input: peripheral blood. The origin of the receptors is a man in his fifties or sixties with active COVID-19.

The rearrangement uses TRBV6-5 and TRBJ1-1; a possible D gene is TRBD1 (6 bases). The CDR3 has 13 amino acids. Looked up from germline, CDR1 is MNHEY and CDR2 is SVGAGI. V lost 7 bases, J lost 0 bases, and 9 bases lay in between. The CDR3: CASIWDMNTEAFF. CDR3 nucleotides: TGTGCCAGCATTTGGGACATGAACACTGAAGCTTTCTTT.

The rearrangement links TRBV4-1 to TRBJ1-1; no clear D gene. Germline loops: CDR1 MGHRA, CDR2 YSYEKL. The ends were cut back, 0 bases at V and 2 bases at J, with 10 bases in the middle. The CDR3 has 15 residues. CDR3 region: CASSQDPAGNTEAFF. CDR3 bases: TGCGCCAGCAGCCAAGACCCGGCGGGTAACACTGAAGCTTTCTTT.

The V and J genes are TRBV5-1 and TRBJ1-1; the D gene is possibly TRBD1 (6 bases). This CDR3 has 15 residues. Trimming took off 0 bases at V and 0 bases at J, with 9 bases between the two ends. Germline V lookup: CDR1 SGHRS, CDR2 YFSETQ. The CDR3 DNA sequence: TGCGCCAGCAGCTTGGTGGACAGCATGAACACTGAAGCTTTCTTT. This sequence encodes CASSLVDSMNTEAFF.

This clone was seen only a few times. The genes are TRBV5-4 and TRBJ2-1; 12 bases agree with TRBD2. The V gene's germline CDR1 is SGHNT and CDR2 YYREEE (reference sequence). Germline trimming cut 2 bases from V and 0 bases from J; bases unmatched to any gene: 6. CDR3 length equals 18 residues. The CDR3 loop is CASSFGLAGGISYNEQFF. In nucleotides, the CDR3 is TGTGCCAGCAGCTTCGGGCTAGCGGGAGGGATCTCCTACAATGAGCAGTTCTTC.

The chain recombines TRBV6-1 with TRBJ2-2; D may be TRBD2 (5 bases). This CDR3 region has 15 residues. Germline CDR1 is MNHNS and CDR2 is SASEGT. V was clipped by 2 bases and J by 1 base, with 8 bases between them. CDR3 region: CASSERRGNTGELFF. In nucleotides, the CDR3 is TGTGCCAGCAGTGAAAGACGGGGGAACACCGGGGAGCTGTTTTTT.

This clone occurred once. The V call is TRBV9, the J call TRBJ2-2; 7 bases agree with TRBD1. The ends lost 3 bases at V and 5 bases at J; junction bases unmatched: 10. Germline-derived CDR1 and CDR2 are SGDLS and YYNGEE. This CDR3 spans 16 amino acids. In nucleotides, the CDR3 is TGTGCCAGCAGCGCTTACCGGGACAGTAGTACCGGGGAGCTGTTTTTT. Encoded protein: CASSAYRDSSTGELFF. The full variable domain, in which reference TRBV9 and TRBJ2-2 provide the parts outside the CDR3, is DSGVTQTPKHLITATGQRVTLRCSPRSGDLSVYWYQQSLDQGLQFLIQYYNGEERAKGNILERFSAQQFPDLHSELNLSSLELGDSALYFCASSAYRDSSTGELFFGEGSRLTVL.

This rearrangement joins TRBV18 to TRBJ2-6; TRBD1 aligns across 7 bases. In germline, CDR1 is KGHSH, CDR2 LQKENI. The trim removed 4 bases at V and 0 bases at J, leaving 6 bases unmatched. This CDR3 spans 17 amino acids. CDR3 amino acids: CASSRGQISSGANVLTF. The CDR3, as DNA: TGTGCCAGCTCACGGGGACAGATAAGCTCTGGGGCCAACGTCCTGACTTTC. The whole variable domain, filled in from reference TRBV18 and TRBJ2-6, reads NAGVMQNPRHLVRRRGQEARLRCSPMKGHSHVYWYRQLPEEGLKFMVYLQKENIIDESGMPKERFSAEFPKEGPSILRIQQVVRGDSAAYFCASSRGQISSGANVLTFGAGSRLTVL.

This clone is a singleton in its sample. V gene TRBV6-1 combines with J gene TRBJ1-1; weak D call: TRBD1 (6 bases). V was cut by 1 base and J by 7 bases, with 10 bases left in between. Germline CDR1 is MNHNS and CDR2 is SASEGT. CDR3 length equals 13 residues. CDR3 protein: CASSEGGGYEAFF. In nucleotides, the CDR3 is TGTGCCAGCAGTGAAGGGGGGGGCTATGAAGCTTTCTTT.

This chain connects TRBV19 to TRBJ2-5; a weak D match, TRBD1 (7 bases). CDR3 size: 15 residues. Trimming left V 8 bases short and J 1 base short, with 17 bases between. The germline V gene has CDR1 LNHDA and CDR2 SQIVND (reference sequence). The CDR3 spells CASRTTGTAQETQYF. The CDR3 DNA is TGTGCCAGTCGGACTACCGGGACAGCCCAAGAGACCCAGTACTTC.

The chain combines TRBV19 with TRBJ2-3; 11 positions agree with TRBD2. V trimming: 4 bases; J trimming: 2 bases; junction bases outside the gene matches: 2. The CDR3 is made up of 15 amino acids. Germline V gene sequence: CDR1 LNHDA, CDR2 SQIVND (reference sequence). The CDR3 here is CASSTSGGITDTQYF. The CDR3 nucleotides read TGTGCCAGTAGTACTAGCGGGGGGATCACAGATACGCAGTATTTT.